A single sample gave rise to the 3 T cell receptor beta chains below, sequenced in a study of beta chain features in type 1 diabetes. The isolated RNA, all of it, was reverse transcribed, so expressed TCRB transcripts were what got sequenced. Sequenced by immunoSEQ multiplex PCR; TCRdb stores in-frame clones only, minus some. The sample contains hundreds of thousands of clones, 7% to 9% of which appear only once. The sequencing input was central memory CD4+ T cells from blood. These receptors all come from a woman in her late teens or twenties in good health.

The chain joins TRBV2 to TRBJ2-7; a weak D match, TRBD1 (5 bases). V lost 0 bases to trimming and J lost 10 bases, with 13 bases between them. The germline CDR1 and CDR2 sequences are SNHLY and FYNNEI. The CDR3 loop spans 13 amino acids. CDR3 nucleotides: TGTGCCAGCAGTGAAGCGCCAGGGTTTGGTCAGTACTTC. Its translation: CASSEAPGFGQYF. Looking up the rest from reference TRBV2 and TRBJ2-7 gives the full variable domain: EPEVTQTPSHQVTQMGQEVILRCVPISNHLYFYWYRQILGQKVEFLVSFYNNEISEKSEIFDDQFSVERPDGSNFTLKIRSTKLEDSAMYFCASSEAPGFGQYFGPGTRLTVT.

The chain is built from TRBV7-8 and TRBJ2-7, with TRBD2 as a possible D gene (5 bases). The germline V gene encodes CDR1 SGHVS and CDR2 FQNEAQ. V lost 1 base, J lost 7 bases, and 14 bases lay in between. This CDR3 has 14 amino acids. CDR3 amino acids: CASSLGARLAEQYF. DNA for the CDR3: TGTGCCAGCAGCTTAGGGGCTCGATTAGCGGAGCAGTACTTC.

The sample holds a few counts of this clone. V gene TRBV15 combines with J gene TRBJ2-1; D not resolved. The germline V and J ends were trimmed by 0 bases and 8 bases, with 11 bases remaining between them. This CDR3 comprises 14 residues. Germline V gene data show CDR1 as LNHNV and CDR2 as YYDKDF (reference sequence). The CDR3 nucleotides are TGTGCCACCAGCAGAGATCTATTCAACCATGAGCAGTTCTTC. As protein: CATSRDLFNHEQFF. Full variable domain (outside the CDR3, taken from reference TRBV15 and TRBJ2-1): DAMVIQNPRYQVTQFGKPVTLSCSQTLNHNVMYWYQQKSSQAPKLLFHYYDKDFNNEADTPDNFQSRRPNTSFCFLDIRSPGLGDTAMYLCATSRDLFNHEQFFGPGTRLTVL.